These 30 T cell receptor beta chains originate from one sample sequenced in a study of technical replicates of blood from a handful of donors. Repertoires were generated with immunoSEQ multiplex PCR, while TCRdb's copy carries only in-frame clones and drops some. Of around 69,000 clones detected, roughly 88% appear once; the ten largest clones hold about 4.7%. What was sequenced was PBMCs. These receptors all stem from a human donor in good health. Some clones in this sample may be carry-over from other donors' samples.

The CDR3, as DNA: TGTGCCAGCAGTCGAACTAGCGGGGGTGACGAGCAGTACTTC. This sequence encodes CASSRTSGGDEQYF. The chain has TRBV27 and TRBJ2-7; TRBD2 matches 11 bases. Germline CDR1 MNHEY, CDR2 SMNVEV (reference sequence). The V gene end was trimmed by 5 bases and the J gene end by 5 bases; junction bases not matched to a gene: 5. The CDR3 runs 14 residues.

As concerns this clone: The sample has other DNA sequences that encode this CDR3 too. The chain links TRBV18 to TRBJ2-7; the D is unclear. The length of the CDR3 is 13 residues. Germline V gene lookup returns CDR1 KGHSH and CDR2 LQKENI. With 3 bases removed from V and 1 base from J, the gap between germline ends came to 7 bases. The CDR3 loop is CASSPGLSYEQYF. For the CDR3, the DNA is TGTGCCAGCTCACCTGGGCTATCCTACGAGCAGTACTTC.

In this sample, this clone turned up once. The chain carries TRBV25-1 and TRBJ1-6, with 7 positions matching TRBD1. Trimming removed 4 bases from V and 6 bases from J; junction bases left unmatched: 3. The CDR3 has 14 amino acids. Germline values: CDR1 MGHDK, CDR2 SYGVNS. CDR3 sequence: CASSGGQSNSPLHF. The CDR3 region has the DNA TGTGCCAGCAGTGGGGGACAGTCTAATTCACCCCTCCACTTT.

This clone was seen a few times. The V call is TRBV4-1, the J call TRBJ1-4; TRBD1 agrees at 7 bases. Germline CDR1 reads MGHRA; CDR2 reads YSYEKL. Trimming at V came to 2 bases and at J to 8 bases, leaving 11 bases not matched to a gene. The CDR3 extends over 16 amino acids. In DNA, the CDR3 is TGCGCCAGCAGCCAAAATATAGGGGGCCAAGCGGAAAAACTGTTTTTT. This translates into CASSQNIGGQAEKLFF.

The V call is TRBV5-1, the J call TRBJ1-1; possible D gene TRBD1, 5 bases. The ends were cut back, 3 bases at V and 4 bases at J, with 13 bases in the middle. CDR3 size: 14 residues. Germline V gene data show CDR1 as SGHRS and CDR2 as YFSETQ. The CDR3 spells CASSSAGMATEAFF. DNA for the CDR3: TGCGCCAGCAGCTCGGCAGGGATGGCCACTGAAGCTTTCTTT.

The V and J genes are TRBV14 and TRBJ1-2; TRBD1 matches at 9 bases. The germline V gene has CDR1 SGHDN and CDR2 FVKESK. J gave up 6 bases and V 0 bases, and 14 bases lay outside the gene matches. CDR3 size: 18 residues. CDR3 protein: CASSQDRWTGQGFHGYTF. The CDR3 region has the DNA TGTGCCAGCAGCCAAGATCGGTGGACGGGACAGGGTTTTCATGGCTACACCTTC. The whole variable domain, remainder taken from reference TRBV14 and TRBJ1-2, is EAGVTQFPSHSVIEKGQTVTLRCDPISGHDNLYWYRRVMGKEIKFLLHFVKESKQDESGMPNNRFLAERTGGTYSTLKVQPAELEDSGVYFCASSQDRWTGQGFHGYTFGSGTRLTVV.

In DNA form, the CDR3 reads TGTGCCAGCAGCTTGCGGCAGGCCTACGAGCAGTACTTC. This gives the protein CASSLRQAYEQYF. The chain recombines TRBV5-6 with TRBJ2-7; D ambiguous. The germline V gene has CDR1 SGHDT and CDR2 YYEEEE. V was shortened by 1 base and J by 2 bases, with 7 bases between the two germline ends. The length of the CDR3 is 13 residues.

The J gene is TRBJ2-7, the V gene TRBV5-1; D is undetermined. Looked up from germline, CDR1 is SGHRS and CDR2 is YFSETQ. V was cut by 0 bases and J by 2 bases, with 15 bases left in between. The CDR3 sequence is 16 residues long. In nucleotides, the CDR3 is TGCGCCAGCAGCTTGGATGCGGCCTCGAGGCCCTACGAGCAGTACTTC. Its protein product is CASSLDAASRPYEQYF.

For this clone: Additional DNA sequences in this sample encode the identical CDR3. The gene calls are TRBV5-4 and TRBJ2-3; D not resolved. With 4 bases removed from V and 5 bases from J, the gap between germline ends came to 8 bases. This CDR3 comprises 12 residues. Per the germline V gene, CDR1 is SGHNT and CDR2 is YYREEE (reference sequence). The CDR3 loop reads CASSLDGDTQYF. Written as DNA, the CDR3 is TGTGCCAGCAGCCTGGACGGAGATACGCAGTATTTT.

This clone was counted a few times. This chain's CDR3 is CTSSQDKPGSSYNEQFF. Here the CDR3 DNA reads TGCACCAGCAGCCAAGATAAACCCGGGAGCTCCTACAATGAGCAGTTCTTC. The chain couples TRBV1 to TRBJ2-1; no check of the table's D call, TRBD2, against the DNA was made. TRBV1 is noted as a pseudogene. This CDR3 has 17 residues.

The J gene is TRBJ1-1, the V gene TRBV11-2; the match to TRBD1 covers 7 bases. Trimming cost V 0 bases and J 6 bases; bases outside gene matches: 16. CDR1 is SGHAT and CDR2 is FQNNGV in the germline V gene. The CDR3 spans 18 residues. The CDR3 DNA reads TGTGCCAGCAGCTTAGACTTAGCCGGGACAGCCTCAGTCGCTGAAGCTTTCTTT. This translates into CASSLDLAGTASVAEAFF.

The CDR3 region has the DNA TGTGCCAGCAGCCCCAGGGACCCGACGACAGGGACCCAGTACTTC. Its translation: CASSPRDPTTGTQYF. The chain carries TRBV7-8 and TRBJ2-5; tentatively, D is TRBD1 (6 bases). Trimming cost V 5 bases and J 7 bases, with 20 bases left between them. This CDR3 region has 15 residues. Germline values: CDR1 SGHVS, CDR2 FQNEAQ.

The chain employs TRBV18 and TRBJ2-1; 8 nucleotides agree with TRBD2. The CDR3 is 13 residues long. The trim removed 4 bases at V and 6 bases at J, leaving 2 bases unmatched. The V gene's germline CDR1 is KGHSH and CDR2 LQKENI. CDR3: CASSLGTSNEQFF. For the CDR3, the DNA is TGTGCCAGCTCACTCGGGACTAGCAATGAGCAGTTCTTC.

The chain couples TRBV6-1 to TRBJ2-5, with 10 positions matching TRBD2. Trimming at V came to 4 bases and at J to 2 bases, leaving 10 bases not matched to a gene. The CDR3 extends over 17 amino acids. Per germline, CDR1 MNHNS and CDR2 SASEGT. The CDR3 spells CASSASESSGGQETQYF. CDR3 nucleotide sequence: TGTGCCAGCAGTGCAAGCGAATCTAGCGGGGGACAAGAGACCCAGTACTTC.

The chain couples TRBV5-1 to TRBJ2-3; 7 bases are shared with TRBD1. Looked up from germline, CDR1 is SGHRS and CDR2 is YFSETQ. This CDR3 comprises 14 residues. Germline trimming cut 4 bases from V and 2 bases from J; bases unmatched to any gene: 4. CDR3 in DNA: TGCGCCAGCAGCCCGGGACAGTCCACAGATACGCAGTATTTT. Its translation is CASSPGQSTDTQYF.

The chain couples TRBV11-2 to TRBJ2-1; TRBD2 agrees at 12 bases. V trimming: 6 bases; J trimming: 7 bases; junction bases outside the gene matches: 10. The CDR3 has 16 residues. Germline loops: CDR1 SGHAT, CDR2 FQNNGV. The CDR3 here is CASSSRLAGAYNEQFF. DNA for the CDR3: TGTGCCAGCAGTTCACGACTAGCGGGAGCGTATAATGAGCAGTTCTTC. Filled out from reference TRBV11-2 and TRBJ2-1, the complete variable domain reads EAGVAQSPRYKIIEKRQSVAFWCNPISGHATLYWYQQILGQGPKLLIQFQNNGVVDDSQLPKDRFSAERLKGVDSTLKIQPAKLEDSAVYLCASSSRLAGAYNEQFFGPGTRLTVL.

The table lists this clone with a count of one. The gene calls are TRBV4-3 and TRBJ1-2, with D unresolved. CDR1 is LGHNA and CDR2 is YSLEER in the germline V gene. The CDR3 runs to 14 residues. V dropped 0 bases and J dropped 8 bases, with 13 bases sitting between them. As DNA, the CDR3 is TGCGCCAGCAGCCAAGATCAGGTCTCGGGGGGCTACACCTTC. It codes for CASSQDQVSGGYTF.

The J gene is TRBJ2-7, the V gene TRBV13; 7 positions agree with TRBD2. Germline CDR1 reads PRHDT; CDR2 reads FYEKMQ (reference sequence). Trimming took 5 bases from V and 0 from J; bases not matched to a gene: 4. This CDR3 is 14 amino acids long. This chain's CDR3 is CASSQPSGSYEQYF. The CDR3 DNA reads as TGTGCCAGCAGCCAACCTAGCGGCTCCTACGAGCAGTACTTC.

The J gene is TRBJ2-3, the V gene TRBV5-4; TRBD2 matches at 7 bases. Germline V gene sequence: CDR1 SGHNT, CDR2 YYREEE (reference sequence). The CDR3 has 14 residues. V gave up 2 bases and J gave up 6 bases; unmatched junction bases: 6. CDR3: CASSFGLVTDTQYF. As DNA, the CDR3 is TGTGCCAGCAGCTTTGGACTAGTAACGGATACGCAGTATTTT.

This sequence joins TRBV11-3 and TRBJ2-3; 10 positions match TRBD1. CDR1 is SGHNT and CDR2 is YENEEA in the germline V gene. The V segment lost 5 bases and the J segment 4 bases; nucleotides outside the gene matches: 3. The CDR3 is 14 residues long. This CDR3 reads CASSPGQGADTQYF. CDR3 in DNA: TGTGCCAGCAGCCCCGGACAGGGGGCAGATACGCAGTATTTT.

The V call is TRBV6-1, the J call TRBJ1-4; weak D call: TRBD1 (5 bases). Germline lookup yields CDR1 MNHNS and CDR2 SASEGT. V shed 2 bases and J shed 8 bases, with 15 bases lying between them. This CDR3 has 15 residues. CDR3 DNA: TGTGCCAGCAGTGAACGCGGGGCAGGTGGCGAAAAACTGTTTTTT. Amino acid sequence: CASSERGAGGEKLFF.

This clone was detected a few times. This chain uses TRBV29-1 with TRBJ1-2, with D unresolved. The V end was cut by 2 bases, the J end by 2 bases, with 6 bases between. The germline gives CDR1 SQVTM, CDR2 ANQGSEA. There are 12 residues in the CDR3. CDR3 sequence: CSVESENYGYTF. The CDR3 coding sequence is TGCAGCGTTGAATCTGAGAACTATGGCTACACCTTC.

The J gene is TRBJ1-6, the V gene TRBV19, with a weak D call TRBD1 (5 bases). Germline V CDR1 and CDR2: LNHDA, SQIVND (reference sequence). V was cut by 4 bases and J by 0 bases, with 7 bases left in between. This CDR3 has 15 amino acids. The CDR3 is CASSTGISYNSPLHF. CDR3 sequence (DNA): TGTGCCAGTAGTACAGGGATCTCCTATAATTCACCCCTCCACTTT. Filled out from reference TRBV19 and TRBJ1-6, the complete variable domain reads DGGITQSPKYLFRKEGQNVTLSCEQNLNHDAMYWYRQDPGQGLRLIYYSQIVNDFQKGDIAEGYSVSREKKESFPLTVTSAQKNPTAFYLCASSTGISYNSPLHFGNGTRLTVT.

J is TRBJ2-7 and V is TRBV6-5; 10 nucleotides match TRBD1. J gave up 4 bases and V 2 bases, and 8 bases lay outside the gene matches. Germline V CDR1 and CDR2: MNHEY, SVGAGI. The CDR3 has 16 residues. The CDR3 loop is CASSYQQGTGVYEQYF. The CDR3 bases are TGTGCCAGCAGTTACCAGCAGGGGACAGGGGTTTACGAGCAGTACTTC.

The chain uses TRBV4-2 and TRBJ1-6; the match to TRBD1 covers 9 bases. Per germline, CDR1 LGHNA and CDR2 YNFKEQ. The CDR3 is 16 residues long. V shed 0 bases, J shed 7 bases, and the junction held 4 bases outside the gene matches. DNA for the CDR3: TGTGCCAGCAGCCAAGAAACCGGGACAGGGAATTCACCCCTCCACTTT. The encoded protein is CASSQETGTGNSPLHF.

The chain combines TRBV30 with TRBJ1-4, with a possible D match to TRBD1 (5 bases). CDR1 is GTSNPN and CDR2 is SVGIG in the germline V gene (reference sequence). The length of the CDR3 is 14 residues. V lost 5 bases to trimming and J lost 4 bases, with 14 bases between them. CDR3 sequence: CAWATGLFNEKLFF. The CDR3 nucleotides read TGTGCCTGGGCTACGGGACTTTTTAATGAAAAACTGTTTTTT.

The CDR3 DNA reads as TGCGCCAGCAGCTTGGGGCTAGCGGGAGGGCCGGGGTACAATGAGCAGTTCTTC. It is translated as CASSLGLAGGPGYNEQFF. The genes are TRBV5-1 and TRBJ2-1; 12 nucleotides line up with TRBD2. The CDR3 consists of 18 residues. The V and J ends lost 0 bases and 4 bases, in that order; junction bases with no gene match: 8. Per germline, CDR1 SGHRS and CDR2 YFSETQ.

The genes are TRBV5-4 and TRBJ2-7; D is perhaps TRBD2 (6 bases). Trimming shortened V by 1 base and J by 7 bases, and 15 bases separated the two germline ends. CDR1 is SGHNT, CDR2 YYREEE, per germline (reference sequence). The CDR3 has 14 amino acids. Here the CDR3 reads CASSLSGGRKEQYF. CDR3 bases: TGTGCCAGCAGCTTGTCCGGGGGACGAAAGGAGCAGTACTTC.

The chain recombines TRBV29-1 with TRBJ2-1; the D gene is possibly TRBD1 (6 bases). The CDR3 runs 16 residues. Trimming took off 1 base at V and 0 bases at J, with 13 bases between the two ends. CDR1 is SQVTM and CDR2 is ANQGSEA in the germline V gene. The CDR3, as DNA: TGCAGCGTTGAAGGATGGTCAGGGGACTCCTACAATGAGCAGTTCTTC. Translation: CSVEGWSGDSYNEQFF.

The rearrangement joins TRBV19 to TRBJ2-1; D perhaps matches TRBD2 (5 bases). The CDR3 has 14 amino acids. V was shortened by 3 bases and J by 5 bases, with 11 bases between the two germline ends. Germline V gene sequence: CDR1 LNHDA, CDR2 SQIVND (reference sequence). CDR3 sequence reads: CASSIPGLDNEQFF. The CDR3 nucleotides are TGTGCCAGTAGTATCCCGGGATTGGACAATGAGCAGTTCTTC.